Shown below are 10 T cell receptor beta chains from a single sample sequenced in a study of T cells after yellow fever vaccination. TCRdb passed the 5' RACE reads through MiXCR, listing each CDR3 protein once. The sample consists of 610,000 or so distinct CDR3 sequences, around 12% of them appearing once. Sequencing was performed on PBMCs, taken on the day of the yellow fever booster vaccination. The receptors come from a man aged 25 to 45 who received the YFV17D yellow fever vaccine.

This chain uses TRBV5-1 with TRBJ2-3; 8 bases are a match to TRBD2. Germline V gene lookup returns CDR1 SGHRS and CDR2 YFSETQ. The CDR3 contains 15 residues. The junction had 9 bases not matched to a gene; V was cut back by 4 bases and J by 5 bases. The CDR3 sequence is CASSMNSGRRDTQYF. The CDR3 DNA reads TGCGCCAGCAGCATGAACAGCGGGAGAAGAGATACGCAGTATTTT.

This clonotype has a handful of counts. The J gene is TRBJ2-6, the V gene TRBV6-1; the D call may be TRBD1 or TRBD2 (5 bases each). Deletions cut 6 bases from V and 4 bases from J, with 25 bases between. The CDR3 spans 19 residues. Germline V gene lookup returns CDR1 MNHNS and CDR2 SASEGT. CDR3 coding DNA: TGTGCCAGCAGCTCAAAACCGGGACCGAACGGCCCGGGGGCCAACGTCCTGACTTTC. Its translation: CASSSKPGPNGPGANVLTF.

The chain combines TRBV19 with TRBJ2-3, with D maybe TRBD2 (5 bases). CDR1 is LNHDA and CDR2 is SQIVND in the germline V gene (reference sequence). The V and J ends lost 5 bases and 7 bases respectively, with 10 bases between them. The CDR3 consists of 12 residues. The CDR3 loop reads CASSRTGNTQYF. CDR3 nucleotide sequence: TGTGCCAGTAGTCGAACCGGGAATACGCAGTATTTT. Based on the CDR3 plus reference TRBV19 and TRBJ2-3, the full variable domain is DGGITQSPKYLFRKEGQNVTLSCEQNLNHDAMYWYRQDPGQGLRLIYYSQIVNDFQKGDIAEGYSVSREKKESFPLTVTSAQKNPTAFYLCASSRTGNTQYFGPGTRLTVL.

The chain carries TRBV7-8 and TRBJ1-1; the D is unclear. Trimming took 0 bases from V and 0 from J, leaving 8 bases between them. Germline V gene lookup returns CDR1 SGHVS and CDR2 FQNEAQ. This CDR3 is 15 amino acids long. In DNA form, the CDR3 reads TGTGCCAGCAGCTTAGCCTCTGGGGTGAACACTGAAGCTTTCTTT. The encoded protein is CASSLASGVNTEAFF.

This clonotype was seen more than once but under ten times. The chain employs TRBV25-1 and TRBJ2-1, with D perhaps matching TRBD1 (5 bases). Germline V CDR1 and CDR2: MGHDK, SYGVNS. Between the trimmed V and J ends, which lost 6 bases and 0 bases, there was a span of 12 bases. The CDR3 runs 15 residues. Written as DNA, the CDR3 is TGTGCCAGCAGCCTTGGGGCTCTCTCCTACAATGAGCAGTTCTTC. The encoded protein is CASSLGALSYNEQFF.

This clonotype has more than one count but fewer than ten. This chain joins TRBV5-1 and TRBJ2-1; 9 nucleotides match TRBD2. Germline CDR1 and CDR2: SGHRS and YFSETQ. The ends lost 2 bases at V and 6 bases at J; junction bases unmatched: 3. The CDR3 sequence is 14 residues long. The CDR3 protein is CASSLRTSVNEQFF. DNA for the CDR3: TGCGCCAGCAGCTTAAGGACTAGCGTCAATGAGCAGTTCTTC.

The genes are TRBV6-5 and TRBJ1-5; D is unresolved. The CDR3 spans 15 residues. Germline values: CDR1 MNHEY, CDR2 SVGAGI. Trimming took off 0 bases at V and 4 bases at J, with 10 bases between the two ends. The CDR3 loop is CASSYSHRSNQPQHF. The CDR3 region has the DNA TGTGCCAGCAGTTACTCCCACAGAAGTAATCAGCCCCAGCATTTT.

This clonotype was detected only a few times. The chain recombines TRBV4-3 with TRBJ2-5; D gene uncertain. There are 13 residues in the CDR3. Germline V gene data show CDR1 as LGHNA and CDR2 as YSLEER. Deletions cut 0 bases from V and 4 bases from J, with 6 bases between. The CDR3 spells CASSQDAGETQYF. The DNA for the CDR3 is TGCGCCAGCAGCCAAGATGCAGGAGAGACCCAGTACTTC.

This chain uses TRBV7-2 with TRBJ2-3, with unresolved D. CDR1 is SGHTA, CDR2 FQGNSA, per germline. V was pared by 5 bases and J by 2 bases, with 11 bases between. This CDR3 region has 14 residues. CDR3: CASSRDRTTDTQYF. CDR3 DNA sequence: TGTGCCAGCAGCCGAGATCGTACCACAGATACGCAGTATTTT.

This sequence joins TRBV18 and TRBJ1-5, with D tentatively TRBD1 (6 bases). The CDR3 extends over 15 amino acids. Germline CDR1 and CDR2: KGHSH and LQKENI. Trimming took off 0 bases at V and 5 bases at J, with 11 bases between the two ends. DNA for the CDR3: TGTGCCAGCTCACCACCGGACAGCCCTCATCAGCCCCAGCATTTT. Encoded protein: CASSPPDSPHQPQHF.